This TCR beta chain is from a study of T-cell reconstitution after alpha-beta-depleted transplantation in children. The germline gives CDR1 SGHRS, CDR2 YFSETQ. The CDR3 is 15 amino acids. The trim removed 0 bases at V and 1 base at J, leaving 2 bases unmatched. Preparation of the TCRbeta library was carried out with unique molecular identifiers. One entry per CDR3 protein results from TCRdb running MiXCR on the PCR reads. The sample lists 600,000 to 700,000 distinct CDR3 sequences; 15% to 20% were seen once. The V gene is TRBV5-1, the J gene TRBJ2-5, with 8 nucleotides matching TRBD2. The receptor was derived from a human donor who donated a stem cell graft to a child with acute myeloid leukemia. Specimen: PBMCs from the stem cell graft donor, collected from the stem cell graft. The CDR3 coding sequence is TGCGCCAGCAGCTTGGGGACTAGCCGCCAAGAGACCCAGTACTTC. It yields the protein CASSLGTSRQETQYF. Full variable domain (missing parts from reference TRBV5-1 and TRBJ2-5): KAGVTQTPRYLIKTRGQQVTLSCSPISGHRSVSWYQQTPGQGLQFLFEYFSETQRNKGNFPGRFSGRQFSNSRSEMNVSTLELGDSALYLCASSLGTSRQETQYFGPGTRLLVL.